This entry lists 4 T cell receptor beta chains sequenced from one sample in a study of CD8 T cells in Susac syndrome. After extraction with the RNeasy kit, roughly 0.5 to 1 ug of the RNA was reverse transcribed using random hexamers. TCRdb re-called the immunoSEQ multiplex PCR reads through MiXCR, storing one row per CDR3 protein. Altogether 150,000 or so distinct CDR3 sequences are present, approximately 94% being singletons, with the ten largest covering 0.075% to 0.095%. Sequenced: CD4+ T cells from PBMCs. The receptors were sampled from a human donor with multiple sclerosis.

The J gene is TRBJ2-2, the V gene TRBV15; D not resolved. The CDR3 spans 14 residues. Germline values: CDR1 LNHNV, CDR2 YYDKDF (reference sequence). The V end lost 1 base, the J end lost 1 base, and 4 bases lay between the germline ends. CDR3 protein: CATSRGQNTGELFF. The CDR3 DNA reads TGTGCCACCAGCAGAGGACAGAACACCGGGGAGCTGTTTTTT.

CDR3 bases: TGTGCCACTCTAGCGGGTACTAACACCGGGGAGCTGTTTTTT. Translating gives CATLAGTNTGELFF. The V and J genes are TRBV10-3 and TRBJ2-2; 8 bases match TRBD2. Looked up from germline, CDR1 is ENHRY and CDR2 is SYGVKD. This CDR3 spans 14 amino acids. J lost 2 bases, V lost 10 bases, and 6 bases had no gene match.

The chain carries TRBV5-1 and TRBJ2-5, with TRBD2 identical over 10 bases. Germline V gene data show CDR1 as SGHRS and CDR2 as YFSETQ. The trim removed 4 bases at V and 3 bases at J, leaving 9 bases unmatched. The CDR3 sequence is 16 residues long. The CDR3 is CASSLIPLAGEETQYF. DNA for the CDR3: TGCGCCAGCAGCCTCATACCTCTAGCGGGAGAAGAGACCCAGTACTTC.

This chain uses TRBV19 with TRBJ1-5, with 7 nucleotides matching TRBD1. Trimming removed 0 bases from V and 1 base from J; junction bases left unmatched: 9. The CDR3 consists of 18 residues. From germline, CDR1 is LNHDA and CDR2 SQIVND (reference sequence). CDR3 coding DNA: TGTGCCAGTAGTATAGATCGGACAGGTCCAGGGAGCAATCAGCCCCAGCATTTT. Translating gives CASSIDRTGPGSNQPQHF.